This T cell receptor beta chain was sequenced for a study of circulating CD8 cells and anti-PD-1 response in melanoma. The QIAseq Immune Repertoire TCR panel built the libraries from around 15 ng of total RNA. TCRdb passed the reads through MiXCR, listing each CDR3 protein once. The table has more than 950 distinct CDR3 sequences, more than 9% seen once. Study observations and caveats: Published repertoire comparisons used only baseline and M1 samples.

From live CD3+CD8+TCRalphabeta+ cells, four PD-1 and/or TIGIT subsets were sorted. This clonotype rates as medium-sized. Its cognate antigen is unknown. The V and J ends lost 6 bases and 10 bases respectively, with 15 bases between them. Germline CDR1 is GTSNPN and CDR2 is SVGIG (reference sequence). The CDR3 totals 11 residues. The chain combines TRBV30 with TRBJ1-2; D is unresolved. The sequence came from a human donor with melanoma. Source: CD8+ T cells from PBMCs, taken at baseline or after one month of anti-PD-1 therapy (not recorded which). The CDR3 here is CACYTPGDYTF. CDR3 DNA sequence: TGTGCCTGCTATACCCCCGGTGACTACACCTTC.